This T cell receptor beta chain was recovered during a study of CD4 T cells in relation to SARS-CoV-2 and coronaviruses. Clones were read by immunoSEQ multiplex PCR, and TCRdb kept only the in-frame ones, dropping some. The sample contains about 36,000 clones, 77% of which appear only once. On this clone itself: Antigen: not known.

The CDR3 has 11 amino acids. The germline V gene has CDR1 DFQATT and CDR2 SNEGSKA (reference sequence). The rearrangement uses TRBV20-1 and TRBJ2-3, with 7 bases lining up with TRBD2. The receptor was isolated from an adult with COVID-19. The sequencing sample was made of memory CD4+ T cells from PBMCs, cultured in vitro. As DNA, the CDR3 is TGCGGGGGAGGGAGCACAGATACGCAGTATTTT. The encoded protein is CGGGSTDTQYF.